A single sample is the source of the 11 T cell receptor beta chains below, sequenced in a study of Graves' ophthalmopathy and Graves' hyperthyroidism. From RNA, the CDR3 regions of TCR beta chains were amplified and sequenced. The first-round RT-PCR employed HTBI primers together with the Qiagen OneStep RT-PCR kit. A multiplex PCR was then performed as the second round. MiXCR was run by TCRdb on the multiplex PCR reads, yielding one entry per CDR3 protein. The data show hundreds of thousands of distinct CDR3 sequences, roughly 20% seen once. The sequenced sample consisted of peripheral blood. The source of these receptors is a young woman with stable Graves' hyperthyroidism. Some clones in this sample may be carry-over from other donors' samples.

This clonotype was seen ten or more times. The chain links TRBV7-3 to TRBJ2-3; D is uncertain. The V end was cut by 0 bases, the J end by 4 bases, with 5 bases between. The CDR3 runs to 13 residues. The V gene's germline CDR1 is SGHTA and CDR2 FQGTGA. The CDR3 nucleotides read TGTGCCAGCAGCTTAACGGGTCCAGATACGCAGTATTTT. As protein: CASSLTGPDTQYF.

There are many counts of this clonotype. The chain uses TRBV19 and TRBJ1-2, with a weak D call TRBD1 (5 bases). V was shortened by 11 bases and J by 2 bases, with 33 bases between the two germline ends. Germline V gene data show CDR1 as LNHDA and CDR2 as SQIVND (reference sequence). The CDR3 loop spans 19 amino acids. The CDR3 DNA reads TGTGCCTCTTATGGGCAGGGTAAAGAACGTGAAACGAAAAACTATGGCTACACCTTC. Amino acids: CASYGQGKERETKNYGYTF.

The chain employs TRBV12-3 or TRBV12-4 and TRBJ2-7, with TRBD2 matching over 9 bases. Trimming at V came to 4 bases and at J to 2 bases, leaving 12 bases not matched to a gene. CDR3 length equals 17 residues. The CDR3 spells CASSSQGVAGAPYEQYF. CDR3 nucleotide sequence: TGTGCCAGCAGTTCCCAGGGCGTAGCGGGGGCTCCCTACGAGCAGTACTTC.

This clonotype has at least ten counts. This rearrangement joins TRBV5-4 to TRBJ1-2; D gene uncertain. CDR3 length: 14 amino acids. V was trimmed by 6 bases and J by 6 bases, leaving 18 bases between them. Germline V gene sequence: CDR1 SGHNT, CDR2 YYREEE (reference sequence). This CDR3 reads CASTIWGAGDGYTF. The CDR3 DNA is TGTGCCAGCACCATTTGGGGAGCCGGGGATGGCTACACCTTC. Together with reference TRBV5-4 and TRBJ1-2, the CDR3 gives the full variable domain: ETGVTQSPTHLIKTRGQQVTLRCSSQSGHNTVSWYQQALGQGPQFIFQYYREEENGRGNFPPRFSGLQFPNYSSELNVNALELDDSALYLCASTIWGAGDGYTFGSGTRLTVV.

This clonotype occurred many times. The gene calls are TRBV6-1 and TRBJ2-7, with a tentative D call TRBD2 (5 bases). The V gene lost 0 bases and the J gene lost 0 bases, with 15 bases spanning the gap. Germline V lookup: CDR1 MNHNS, CDR2 SASEGT. The CDR3 totals 17 residues. CDR3 residues: CASSEAWGMGSSYEQYF. CDR3 DNA sequence: TGTGCCAGCAGTGAAGCCTGGGGAATGGGGAGCTCCTACGAGCAGTACTTC.

The chain is built from TRBV27 and TRBJ1-2; possible D gene TRBD1, 5 bases. CDR3 length equals 13 residues. The V end was cut by 2 bases, the J end by 8 bases, with 12 bases between. Per germline, CDR1 MNHEY and CDR2 SMNVEV (reference sequence). The CDR3 protein is CASSLSRVGGYTF. CDR3 in DNA: TGTGCCAGCAGTTTAAGCAGGGTAGGAGGCTACACCTTC.

Ten or more counts support this clonotype. The chain has TRBV6-1 and TRBJ2-7; the match to TRBD1 covers 9 bases. This CDR3 comprises 15 residues. The V gene end was trimmed by 7 bases and the J gene end by 5 bases; junction bases not matched to a gene: 12. CDR1 MNHNS and CDR2 SASEGT come from the germline V gene. CDR3 DNA sequence: TGTGCCAGCACTAAACCGGGACAGGGAACCCACGAGCAGTACTTC. Its translation: CASTKPGQGTHEQYF.

The chain uses TRBV6-1 and TRBJ1-1, with TRBD1 matching 8 bases. Germline lookup yields CDR1 MNHNS and CDR2 SASEGT. CDR3 length equals 14 residues. Trimming removed 3 bases from V and 3 bases from J; junction bases left unmatched: 3. In DNA form, the CDR3 reads TGTGCCAGCAGTGACCTGGACAGGGACACTGAAGCTTTCTTT. This encodes CASSDLDRDTEAFF.

In the case of this clonotype: This may stem from a read error, because a much larger clone lies one nucleotide away. The missing conserved phenylalanine or tryptophan at the end of this CDR3 makes a read error likely. The genes are TRBV2 and TRBJ2-7; D unresolved. There are 14 residues in the CDR3. V lost 8 bases, J lost 0 bases, and 14 bases lay in between. Germline V lookup: CDR1 SNHLY, CDR2 FYNNEI. This CDR3 is CASLGAYFSYEQYL. For the CDR3, the DNA is TGTGCCAGCCTAGGAGCTTACTTCTCCTACGAGCAGTACCTC.

The V call is TRBV4-1, the J call TRBJ2-5; a weak D match, TRBD2 (6 bases). There are 13 residues in the CDR3. V was pared by 1 base and J by 5 bases, with 8 bases between. CDR1 and CDR2 from the germline V gene are MGHRA and YSYEKL. Here the CDR3 DNA reads TGCGCCAGCAGCCAAGGACTAGTCGAGACCCAGTACTTC. It codes for CASSQGLVETQYF.

Details on this clonotype: This clone may be a read error of a much larger clone one base away. J is TRBJ1-1 and V is TRBV4-1; D is unresolved. CDR3 size: 17 residues. The germline V gene has CDR1 MGHRA and CDR2 YSYEKL. V lost 0 bases and J lost 0, with 14 bases in between. The CDR3 DNA is TGCGCCAGCAGCCAAGATTCACGTTCCCTCATGAACACTGAAGCTTTCTTT. It encodes CASSQDSRSLMNTEAFF.